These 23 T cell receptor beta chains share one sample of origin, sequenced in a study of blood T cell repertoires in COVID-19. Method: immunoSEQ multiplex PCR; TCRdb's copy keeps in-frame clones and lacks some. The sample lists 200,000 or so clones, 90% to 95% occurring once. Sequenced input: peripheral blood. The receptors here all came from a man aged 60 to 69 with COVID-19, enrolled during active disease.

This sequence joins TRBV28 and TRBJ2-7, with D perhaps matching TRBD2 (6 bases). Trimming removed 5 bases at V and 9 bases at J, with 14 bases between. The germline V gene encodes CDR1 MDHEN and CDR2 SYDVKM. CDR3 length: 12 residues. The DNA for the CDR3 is TGTGCCAGCAGTACCCGCGGGCGGGGGCAGTACTTC. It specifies CASSTRGRGQYF.

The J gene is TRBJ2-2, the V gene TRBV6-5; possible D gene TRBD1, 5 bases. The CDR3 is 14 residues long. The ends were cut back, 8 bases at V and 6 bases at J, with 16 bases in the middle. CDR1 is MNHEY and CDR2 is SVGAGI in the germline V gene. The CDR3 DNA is TGTGCCAGCGGGGCCCCTAGGGGTGCCGGGGAGCTGTTTTTT. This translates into CASGAPRGAGELFF.

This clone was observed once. In DNA, the CDR3 is TGTGCCAGCAGCTTAGGAGTGCCAGCGGGAGTAGGGGTCGGGGAGCTGTTTTTT. Its translation is CASSLGVPAGVGVGELFF. The chain has TRBV7-9 and TRBJ2-2, with 8 bases fitting TRBD2. Germline V gene lookup returns CDR1 SEHNR and CDR2 FQNEAQ (reference sequence). The CDR3 sequence is 18 residues long. J lost 7 bases, V lost 1 base, and 14 bases had no gene match.

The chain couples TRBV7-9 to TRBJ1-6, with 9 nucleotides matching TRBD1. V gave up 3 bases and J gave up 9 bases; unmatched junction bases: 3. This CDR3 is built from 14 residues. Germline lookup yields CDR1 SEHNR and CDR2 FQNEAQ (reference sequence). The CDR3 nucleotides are TGTGCCAGCAGCTTCGGACAGGGGCGTTCACCCCTCCACTTT. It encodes CASSFGQGRSPLHF.

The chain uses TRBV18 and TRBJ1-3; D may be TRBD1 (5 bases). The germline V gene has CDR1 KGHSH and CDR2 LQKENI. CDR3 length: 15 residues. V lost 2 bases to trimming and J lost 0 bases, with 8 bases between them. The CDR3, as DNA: TGTGCCAGCTCACCAGTTCAGGGCTCTGGAAACACCATATATTTT. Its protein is CASSPVQGSGNTIYF.

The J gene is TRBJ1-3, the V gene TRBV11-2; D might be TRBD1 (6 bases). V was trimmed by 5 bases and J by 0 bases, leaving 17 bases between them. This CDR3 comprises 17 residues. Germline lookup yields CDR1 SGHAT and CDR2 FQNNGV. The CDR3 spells CASSNPRDISSGNTIYF. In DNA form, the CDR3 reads TGTGCCAGCAGCAACCCCCGGGACATAAGCTCTGGAAACACCATATATTTT.

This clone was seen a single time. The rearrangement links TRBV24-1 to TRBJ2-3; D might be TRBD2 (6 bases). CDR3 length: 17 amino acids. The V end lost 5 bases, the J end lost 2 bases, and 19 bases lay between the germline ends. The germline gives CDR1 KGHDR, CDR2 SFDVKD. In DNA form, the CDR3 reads TGTGCCACCAGTGGCGATGCTAGCGCACGCTTCACAGATACGCAGTATTTT. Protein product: CATSGDASARFTDTQYF.

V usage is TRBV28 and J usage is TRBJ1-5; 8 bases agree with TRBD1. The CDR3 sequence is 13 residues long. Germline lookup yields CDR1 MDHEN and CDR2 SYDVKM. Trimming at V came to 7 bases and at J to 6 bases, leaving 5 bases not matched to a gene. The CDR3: CASKGQVSQPQHF. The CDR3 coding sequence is TGTGCCAGCAAGGGACAGGTCTCTCAGCCCCAGCATTTT.

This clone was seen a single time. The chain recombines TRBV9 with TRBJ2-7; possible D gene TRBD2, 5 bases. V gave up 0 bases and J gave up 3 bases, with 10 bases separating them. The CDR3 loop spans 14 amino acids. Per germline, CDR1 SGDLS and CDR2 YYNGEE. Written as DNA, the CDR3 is TGTGCCAGCAGCGTAGAGGCGGGCTACTACGAGCAGTACTTC. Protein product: CASSVEAGYYEQYF. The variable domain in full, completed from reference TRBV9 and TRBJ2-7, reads DSGVTQTPKHLITATGQRVTLRCSPRSGDLSVYWYQQSLDQGLQFLIQYYNGEERAKGNILERFSAQQFPDLHSELNLSSLELGDSALYFCASSVEAGYYEQYFGPGTRLTVT.

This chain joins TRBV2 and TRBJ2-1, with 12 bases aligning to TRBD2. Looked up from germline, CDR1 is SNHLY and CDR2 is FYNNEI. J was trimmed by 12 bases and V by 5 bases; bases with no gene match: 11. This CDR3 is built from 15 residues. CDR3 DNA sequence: TGTGCCAGCAGTTCTACTAGCGGGAGGACTGCTAGGCAGTTCTTC. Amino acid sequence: CASSSTSGRTARQFF.

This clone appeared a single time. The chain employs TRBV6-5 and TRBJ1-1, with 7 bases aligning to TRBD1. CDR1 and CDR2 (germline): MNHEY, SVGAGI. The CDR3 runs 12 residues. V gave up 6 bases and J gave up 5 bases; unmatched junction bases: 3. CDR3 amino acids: CASRTGQTEAFF. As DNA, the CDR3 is TGTGCCAGCAGAACGGGACAGACTGAAGCTTTCTTT.

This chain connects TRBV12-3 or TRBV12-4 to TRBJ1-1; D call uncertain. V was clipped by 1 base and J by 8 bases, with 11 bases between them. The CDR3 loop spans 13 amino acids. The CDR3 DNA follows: TGTGCCAGCAGTTTAGATGCCCCCAGAGAAGCTTTCTTT. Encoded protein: CASSLDAPREAFF.

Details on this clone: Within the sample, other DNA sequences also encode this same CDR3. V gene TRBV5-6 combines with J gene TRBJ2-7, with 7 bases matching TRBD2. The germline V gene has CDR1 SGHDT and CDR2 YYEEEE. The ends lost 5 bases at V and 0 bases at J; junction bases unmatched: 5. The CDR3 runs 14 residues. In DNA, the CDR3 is TGTGCCAGCAGAAGGACGGGAGGCTCCTACGAGCAGTACTTC. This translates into CASRRTGGSYEQYF.

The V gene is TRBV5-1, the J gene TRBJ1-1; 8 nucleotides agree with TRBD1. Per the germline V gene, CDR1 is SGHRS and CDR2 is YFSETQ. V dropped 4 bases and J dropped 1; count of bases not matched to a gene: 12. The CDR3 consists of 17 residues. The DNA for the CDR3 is TGCGCCAGCAGCGTGGACGGGAGGACAGGGTGGAACACTGAAGCTTTCTTT. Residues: CASSVDGRTGWNTEAFF.

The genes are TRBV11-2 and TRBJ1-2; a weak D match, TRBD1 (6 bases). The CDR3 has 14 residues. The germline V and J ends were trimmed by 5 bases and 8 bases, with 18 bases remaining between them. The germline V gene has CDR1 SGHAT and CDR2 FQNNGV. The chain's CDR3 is CASSQGTTRGGYTF. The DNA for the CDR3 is TGTGCCAGCAGCCAAGGGACAACTCGAGGAGGCTACACCTTC. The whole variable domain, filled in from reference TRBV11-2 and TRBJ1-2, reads EAGVAQSPRYKIIEKRQSVAFWCNPISGHATLYWYQQILGQGPKLLIQFQNNGVVDDSQLPKDRFSAERLKGVDSTLKIQPAKLEDSAVYLCASSQGTTRGGYTFGSGTRLTVV.

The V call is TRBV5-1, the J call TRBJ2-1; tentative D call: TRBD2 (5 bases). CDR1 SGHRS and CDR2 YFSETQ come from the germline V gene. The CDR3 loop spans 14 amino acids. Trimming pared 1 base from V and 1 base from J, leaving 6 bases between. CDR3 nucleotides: TGCGCCAGCAGCTTGCCGGGGTCCTACAATGAGCAGTTCTTC. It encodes CASSLPGSYNEQFF. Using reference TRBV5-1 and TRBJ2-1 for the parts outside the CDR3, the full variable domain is KAGVTQTPRYLIKTRGQQVTLSCSPISGHRSVSWYQQTPGQGLQFLFEYFSETQRNKGNFPGRFSGRQFSNSRSEMNVSTLELGDSALYLCASSLPGSYNEQFFGPGTRLTVL.

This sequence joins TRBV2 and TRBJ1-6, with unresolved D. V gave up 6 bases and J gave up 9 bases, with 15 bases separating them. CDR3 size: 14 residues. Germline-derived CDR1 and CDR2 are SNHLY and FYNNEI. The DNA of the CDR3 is TGTGCCAGCAGCTCCCTTGGTGAACTTTCACCCCTCCACTTT. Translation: CASSSLGELSPLHF.

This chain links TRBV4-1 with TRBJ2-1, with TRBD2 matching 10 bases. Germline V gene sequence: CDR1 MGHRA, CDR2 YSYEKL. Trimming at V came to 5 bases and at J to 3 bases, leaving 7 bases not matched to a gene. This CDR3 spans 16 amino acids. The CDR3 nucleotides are TGCGCCAGCAGCTCCCAACTAGCGGGGATCTACAATGAGCAGTTCTTC. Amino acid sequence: CASSSQLAGIYNEQFF.

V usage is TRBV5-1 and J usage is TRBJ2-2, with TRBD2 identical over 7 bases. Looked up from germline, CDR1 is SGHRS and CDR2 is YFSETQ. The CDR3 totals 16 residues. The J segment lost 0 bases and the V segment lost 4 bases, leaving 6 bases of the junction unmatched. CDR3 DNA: TGCGCCAGCAGCGTGTTAGCGGGTACGAACACCGGGGAGCTGTTTTTT. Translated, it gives CASSVLAGTNTGELFF.

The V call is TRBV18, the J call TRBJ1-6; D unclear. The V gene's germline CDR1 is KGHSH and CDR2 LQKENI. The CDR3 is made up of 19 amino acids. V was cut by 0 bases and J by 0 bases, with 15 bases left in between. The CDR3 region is CASSPPRREKGSYNSPLHF. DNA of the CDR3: TGTGCCAGCTCACCACCGCGGAGGGAAAAAGGCTCCTATAATTCACCCCTCCACTTT.

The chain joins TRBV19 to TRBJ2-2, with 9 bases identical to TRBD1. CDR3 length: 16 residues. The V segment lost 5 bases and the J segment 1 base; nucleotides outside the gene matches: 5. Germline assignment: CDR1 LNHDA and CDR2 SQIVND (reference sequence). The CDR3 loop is CASSFHRGLNTGELFF. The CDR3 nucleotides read TGTGCCAGTAGTTTCCACAGGGGGCTGAACACCGGGGAGCTGTTTTTT.

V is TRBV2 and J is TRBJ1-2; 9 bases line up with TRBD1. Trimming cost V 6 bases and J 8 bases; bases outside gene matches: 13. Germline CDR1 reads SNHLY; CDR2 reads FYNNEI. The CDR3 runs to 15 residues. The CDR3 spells CASSPGTGPFGGYTF. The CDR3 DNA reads TGTGCCAGCAGCCCAGGGACAGGGCCATTCGGAGGCTACACCTTC.

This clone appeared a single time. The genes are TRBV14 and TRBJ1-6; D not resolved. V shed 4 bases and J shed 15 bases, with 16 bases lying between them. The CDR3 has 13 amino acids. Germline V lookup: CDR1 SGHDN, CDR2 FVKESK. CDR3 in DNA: TGTGCCAGCAGCCCCCTCTCGGGAAGGTTCCTCCACTTT. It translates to CASSPLSGRFLHF.